The present entry profiles one T cell receptor beta chain with its context. These data belong to a study of OX40 agonist ivuxolimab in advanced cancers. Overall study context: Every patient in dose escalation had hepatocellular carcinoma, melanoma, renal cell or head and neck cancer.

Cycle 7 day 1, cycle 4 day 1, and baseline were the timepoints at which blood was sampled. Using immunoSEQ multiplex PCR, the repertoire was profiled, and TCRdb retains in-frame clones only, with some absent. The data show 35,000 to 45,000 clones, with 87% seen just once and 25% to 35% held by the top ten. The V end was cut by 6 bases, the J end by 8 bases, with 14 bases between. Germline V gene lookup returns CDR1 MNHNS and CDR2 SASEGT. The CDR3 contains 14 residues. This TCR was sampled from an adult with an advanced solid tumor such as melanoma, head and neck, liver or kidney cancer. Sequenced here: CD4+ or CD8+ T cells sorted from blood, sampled in a trial of the OX40 agonist ivuxolimab. The J gene is TRBJ1-6, the V gene TRBV6-1; D gene ambiguous. The CDR3 nucleotides are TGTGCCAGCAGCGGTATGGTGTTGGATTCACCCCTCCACTTT. Residues: CASSGMVLDSPLHF.